This TCR beta chain was sequenced during a study of shared clonotypes between healthy human individuals. Study-wide points: Of the naive CD4 clonotypes, around 5% were shared across a few donors.

The germline gives CDR1 ENHRY, CDR2 SYGVKD. Trimming took 3 bases from V and 2 from J, leaving 13 bases between them. The CDR3 runs 16 residues. A word on this clone: Its antigen remains unidentified.

Healthy adults negative for HIV, lacking recent acute infections or vaccinations, served as donors. Everyone who donated was a Caucasian adult who lived in Nashville, Tennessee. TCRdb's table, derived via immunoSEQ multiplex PCR, lists solely in-frame clones and lacks some. The sample contains 1.4 million to 1.5 million clones, 96% of which appear only once. The chain uses TRBV10-3 and TRBJ2-2; a weak D match, TRBD1 (5 bases). Sequenced input: naive CD4+ T cells sorted from blood. The subset was: CD45RA+ positively selected. The sequence was obtained from a man aged 25-45 years in good health. The CDR3 sequence: CAISERQNLNTGELFF. In nucleotides, the CDR3 is TGTGCCATCAGTGAAAGACAGAATCTTAACACCGGGGAGCTGTTTTTT.